This T cell receptor beta chain was sequenced during a study of beta chain features in type 1 diabetes. Notes on the study in general: Type 1 diabetes patients showed a moderate but significant shortening of TCRB CDR3s in all four CD4+ subsets. Patients with type 1 diabetes showed fewer VDJ junction insertions and more deletions. Sequencing used cDNA, and cells with high TCR expression could therefore be over-represented.

In this sample, this clone turned up a few times. What it binds is not known. The V gene lost 0 bases and the J gene lost 3 bases, with 16 bases spanning the gap. Germline V gene data show CDR1 as SGHRS and CDR2 as YFSETQ. The CDR3 totals 17 residues. Every sorted population was more than 95% pure. Expressed TCRB transcripts were sequenced because the entire RNA isolate underwent reverse transcription. TCRdb keeps only in-frame clones here, not all; method: immunoSEQ multiplex PCR. Among 630,000 or so clones listed, over 12% were seen once. The chain is built from TRBV5-1 and TRBJ1-5; D ambiguous. The clonotype was recovered from a man aged 18 to 30 with type 1 diabetes. Source material: naive CD4+ T cells from blood. CDR3 in DNA: TGCGCCAGCAGCTTGGATCAGCAAAGAAACCCCAATCAGCCCCAGCATTTT. This gives the protein CASSLDQQRNPNQPQHF.